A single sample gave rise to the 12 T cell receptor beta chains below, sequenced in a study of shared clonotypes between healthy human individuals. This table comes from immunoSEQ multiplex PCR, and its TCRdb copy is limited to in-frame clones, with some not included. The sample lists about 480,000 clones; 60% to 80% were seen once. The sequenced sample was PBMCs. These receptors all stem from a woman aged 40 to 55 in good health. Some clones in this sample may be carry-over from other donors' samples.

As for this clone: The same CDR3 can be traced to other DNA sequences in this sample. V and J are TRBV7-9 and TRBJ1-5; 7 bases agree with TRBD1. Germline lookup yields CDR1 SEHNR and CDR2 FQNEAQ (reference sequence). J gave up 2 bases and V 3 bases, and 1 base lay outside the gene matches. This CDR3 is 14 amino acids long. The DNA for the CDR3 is TGTGCCAGCAGCTTCGGGACAGGCAATCAGCCCCAGCATTTT. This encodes CASSFGTGNQPQHF.

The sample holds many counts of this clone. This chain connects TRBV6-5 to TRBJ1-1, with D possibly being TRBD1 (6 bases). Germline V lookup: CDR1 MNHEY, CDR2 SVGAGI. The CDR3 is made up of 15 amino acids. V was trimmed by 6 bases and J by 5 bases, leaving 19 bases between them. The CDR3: CASRPISQGSTEAFF. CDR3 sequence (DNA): TGTGCCAGCAGACCTATTTCACAGGGATCGACTGAAGCTTTCTTT.

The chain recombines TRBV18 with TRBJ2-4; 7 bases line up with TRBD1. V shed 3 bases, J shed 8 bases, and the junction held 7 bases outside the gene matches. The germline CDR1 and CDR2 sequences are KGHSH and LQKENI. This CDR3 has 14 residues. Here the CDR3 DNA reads TGTGCCAGCTCACCCGCAGGGGGATCGGACATTCAGTACTTC. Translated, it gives CASSPAGGSDIQYF.

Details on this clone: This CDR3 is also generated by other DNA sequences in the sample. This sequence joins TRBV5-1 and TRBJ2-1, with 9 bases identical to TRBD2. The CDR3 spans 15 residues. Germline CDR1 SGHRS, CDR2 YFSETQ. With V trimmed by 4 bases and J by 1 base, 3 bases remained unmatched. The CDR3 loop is CASSPTSGSYNEQFF. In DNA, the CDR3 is TGCGCCAGCAGCCCCACTAGCGGGTCCTACAATGAGCAGTTCTTC.

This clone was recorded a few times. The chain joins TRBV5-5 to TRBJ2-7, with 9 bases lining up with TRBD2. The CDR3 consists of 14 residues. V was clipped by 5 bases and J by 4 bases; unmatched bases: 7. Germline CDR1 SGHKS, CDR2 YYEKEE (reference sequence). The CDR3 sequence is CASRPTSGHYEQYF. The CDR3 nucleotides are TGTGCCAGCAGGCCGACTAGCGGACATTACGAGCAGTACTTC. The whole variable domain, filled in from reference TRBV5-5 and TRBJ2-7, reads DAGVTQSPTHLIKTRGQQVTLRCSPISGHKSVSWYQQVLGQGPQFIFQYYEKEERGRGNFPDRFSARQFPNYSSELNVNALLLGDSALYLCASRPTSGHYEQYFGPGTRLTVT.

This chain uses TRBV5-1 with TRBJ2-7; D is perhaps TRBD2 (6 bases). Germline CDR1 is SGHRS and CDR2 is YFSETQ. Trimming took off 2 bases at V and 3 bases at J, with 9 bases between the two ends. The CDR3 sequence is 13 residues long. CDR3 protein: CASSFGSGYEQYF. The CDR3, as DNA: TGCGCCAGCAGCTTTGGTAGCGGCTACGAGCAGTACTTC.

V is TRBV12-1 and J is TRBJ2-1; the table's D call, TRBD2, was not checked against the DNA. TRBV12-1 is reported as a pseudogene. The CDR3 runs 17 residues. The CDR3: CASSPYATSGRAPEQFF. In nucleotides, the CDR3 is TGTGCCAGCAGCCCCTATGCGACTAGCGGGAGGGCCCCTGAGCAGTTCTTC.

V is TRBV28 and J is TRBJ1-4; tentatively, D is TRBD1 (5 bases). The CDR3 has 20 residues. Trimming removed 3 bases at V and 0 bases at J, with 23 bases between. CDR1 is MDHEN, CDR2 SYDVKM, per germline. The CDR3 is CASSFKRAGREVATNEKLFF. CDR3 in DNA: TGTGCCAGCAGTTTCAAAAGGGCAGGGAGGGAAGTTGCAACTAATGAAAAACTGTTTTTT.

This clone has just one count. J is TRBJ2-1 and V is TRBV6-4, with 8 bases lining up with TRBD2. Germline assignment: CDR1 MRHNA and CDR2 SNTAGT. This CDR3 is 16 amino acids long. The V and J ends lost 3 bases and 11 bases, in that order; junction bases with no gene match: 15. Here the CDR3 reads CASSDAAGAGEGKQFF. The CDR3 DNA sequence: TGTGCCAGCAGTGATGCGGCAGGAGCGGGAGAGGGAAAGCAGTTCTTC.

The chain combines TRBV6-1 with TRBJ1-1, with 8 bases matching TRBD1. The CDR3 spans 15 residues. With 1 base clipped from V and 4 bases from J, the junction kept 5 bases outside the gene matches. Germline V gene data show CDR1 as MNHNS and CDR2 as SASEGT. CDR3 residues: CASSEGQGARTEAFF. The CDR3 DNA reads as TGTGCCAGCAGTGAAGGCCAGGGGGCGCGCACTGAAGCTTTCTTT.

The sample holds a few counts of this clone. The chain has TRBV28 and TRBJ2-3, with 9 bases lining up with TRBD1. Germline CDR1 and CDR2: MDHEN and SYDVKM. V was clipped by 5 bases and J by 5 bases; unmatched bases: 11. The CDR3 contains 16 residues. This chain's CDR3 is CASSPPRDREKDTQYF. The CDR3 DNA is TGTGCCAGCAGTCCCCCCCGGGACAGGGAAAAAGATACGCAGTATTTT. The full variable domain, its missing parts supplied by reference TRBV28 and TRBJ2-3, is DVKVTQSSRYLVKRTGEKVFLECVQDMDHENMFWYRQDPGLGLRLIYFSYDVKMKEKGDIPEGYSVSREKKERFSLILESASTNQTSMYLCASSPPRDREKDTQYFGPGTRLTVL.

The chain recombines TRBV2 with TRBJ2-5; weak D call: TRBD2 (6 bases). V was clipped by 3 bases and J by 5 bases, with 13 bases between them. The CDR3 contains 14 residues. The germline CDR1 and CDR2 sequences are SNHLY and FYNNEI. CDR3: CASSELARVETQYF. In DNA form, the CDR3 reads TGTGCCAGCAGTGAGCTAGCGAGAGTGGAGACCCAGTACTTC.